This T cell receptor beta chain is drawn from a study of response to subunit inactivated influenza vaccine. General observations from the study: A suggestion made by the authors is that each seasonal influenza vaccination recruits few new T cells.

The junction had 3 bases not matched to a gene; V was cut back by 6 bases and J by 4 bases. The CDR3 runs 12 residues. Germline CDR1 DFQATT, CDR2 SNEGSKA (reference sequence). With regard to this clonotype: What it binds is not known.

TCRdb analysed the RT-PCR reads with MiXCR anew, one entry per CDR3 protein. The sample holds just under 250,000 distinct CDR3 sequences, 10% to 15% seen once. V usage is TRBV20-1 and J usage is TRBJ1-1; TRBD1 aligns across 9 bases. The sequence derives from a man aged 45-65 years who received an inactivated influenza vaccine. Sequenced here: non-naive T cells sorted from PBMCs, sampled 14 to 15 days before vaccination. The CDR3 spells CSARTGVTEAFF. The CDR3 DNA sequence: TGCAGTGCGCGGACAGGGGTCACTGAAGCTTTCTTT.